This T cell receptor (beta chain) is from a study of shared clonotypes between healthy human individuals. Using immunoSEQ multiplex PCR, the repertoire was profiled, and TCRdb retains in-frame clones only, with some absent. Among about a million clones listed, about 80% were seen once. This clone has just a few counts. This same CDR3 is encoded by further DNA sequences in the sample. This CDR3 is 13 amino acids long. V lost 1 base, J lost 2 bases, and 6 bases lay in between. Germline loops: CDR1 SGHRS, CDR2 YFSETQ. The chain uses TRBV5-1 and TRBJ1-2; D not certain. This clonotype originated in a man aged 18 to 35 in good health. Some clones in this sample may be carry-over from other donors' samples. The sample consisted of memory CD4+ T cells from PBMCs. As for subset: CD45RA-negative fraction. The CDR3 here is CASSLWVNYGYTF. The CDR3 DNA is TGCGCCAGCAGCTTGTGGGTGAACTATGGCTACACCTTC.